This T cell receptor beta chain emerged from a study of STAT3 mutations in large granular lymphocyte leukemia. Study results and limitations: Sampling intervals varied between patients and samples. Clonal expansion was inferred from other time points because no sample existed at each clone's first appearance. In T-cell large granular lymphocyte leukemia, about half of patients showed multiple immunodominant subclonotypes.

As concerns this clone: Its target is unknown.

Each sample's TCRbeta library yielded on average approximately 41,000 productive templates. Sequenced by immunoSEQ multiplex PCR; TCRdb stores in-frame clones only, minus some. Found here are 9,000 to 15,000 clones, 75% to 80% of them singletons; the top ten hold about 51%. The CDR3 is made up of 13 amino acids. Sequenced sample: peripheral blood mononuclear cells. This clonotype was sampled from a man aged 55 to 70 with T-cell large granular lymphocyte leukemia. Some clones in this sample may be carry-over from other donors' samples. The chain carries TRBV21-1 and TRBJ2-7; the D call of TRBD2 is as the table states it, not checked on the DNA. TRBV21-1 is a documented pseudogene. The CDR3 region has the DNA TGTGCCAGCAAGGCCACGACTCCCTACGAGCAGTACTTC. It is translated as CASKATTPYEQYF.